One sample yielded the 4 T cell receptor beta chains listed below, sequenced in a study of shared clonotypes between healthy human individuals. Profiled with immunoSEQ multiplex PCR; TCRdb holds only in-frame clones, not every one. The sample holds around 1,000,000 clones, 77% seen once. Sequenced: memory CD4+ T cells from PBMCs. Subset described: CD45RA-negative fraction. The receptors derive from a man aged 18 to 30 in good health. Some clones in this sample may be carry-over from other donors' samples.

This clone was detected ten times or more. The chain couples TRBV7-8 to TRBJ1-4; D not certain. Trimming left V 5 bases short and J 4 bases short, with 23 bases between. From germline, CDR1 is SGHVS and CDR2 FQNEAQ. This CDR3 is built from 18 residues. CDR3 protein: CASSPLSILVGLNEKLFF. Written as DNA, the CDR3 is TGTGCCAGCAGCCCCCTAAGCATCCTGGTCGGCCTTAATGAAAAACTGTTTTTT.

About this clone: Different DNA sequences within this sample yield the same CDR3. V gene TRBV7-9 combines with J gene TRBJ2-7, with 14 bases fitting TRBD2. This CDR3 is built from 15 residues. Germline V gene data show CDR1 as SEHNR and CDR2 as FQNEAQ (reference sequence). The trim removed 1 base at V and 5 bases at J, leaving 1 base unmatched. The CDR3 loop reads CASSLGLAGGDEQYF. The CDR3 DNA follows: TGTGCCAGCAGCTTAGGACTAGCGGGAGGGGACGAGCAGTACTTC.

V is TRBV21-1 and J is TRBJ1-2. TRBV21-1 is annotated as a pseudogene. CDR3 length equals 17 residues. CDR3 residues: CASSRWTYGGEVYGYTF. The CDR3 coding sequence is TGTGCCAGCAGCCGCTGGACATATGGGGGAGAGGTTTATGGCTACACCTTC.

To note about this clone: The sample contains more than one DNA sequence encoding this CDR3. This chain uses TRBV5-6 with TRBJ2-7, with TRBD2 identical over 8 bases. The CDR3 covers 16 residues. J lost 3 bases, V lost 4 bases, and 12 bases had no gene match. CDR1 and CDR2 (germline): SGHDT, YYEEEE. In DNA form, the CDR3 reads TGTGCCAGCAGCCTGATGACAAGCGGGAGCTTCTACGAGCAGTACTTC. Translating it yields CASSLMTSGSFYEQYF. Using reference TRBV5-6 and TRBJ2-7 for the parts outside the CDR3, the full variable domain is DAGVTQSPTHLIKTRGQQVTLRCSPKSGHDTVSWYQQALGQGPQFIFQYYEEEERQRGNFPDRFSGHQFPNYSSELNVNALLLGDSALYLCASSLMTSGSFYEQYFGPGTRLTVT.